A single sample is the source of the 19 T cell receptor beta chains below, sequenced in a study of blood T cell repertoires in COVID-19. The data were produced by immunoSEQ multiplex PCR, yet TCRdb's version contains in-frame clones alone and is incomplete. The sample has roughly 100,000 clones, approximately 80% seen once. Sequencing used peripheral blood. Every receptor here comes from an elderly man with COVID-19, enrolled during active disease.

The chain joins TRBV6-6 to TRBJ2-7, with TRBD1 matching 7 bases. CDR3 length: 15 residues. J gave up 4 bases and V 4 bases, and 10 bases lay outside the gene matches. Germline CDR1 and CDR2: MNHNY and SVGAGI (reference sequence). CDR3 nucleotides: TGTGCCAGCAGTTCCTTCCGACAGGGCAGGTACGAGCAGTACTTC. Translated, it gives CASSSFRQGRYEQYF.

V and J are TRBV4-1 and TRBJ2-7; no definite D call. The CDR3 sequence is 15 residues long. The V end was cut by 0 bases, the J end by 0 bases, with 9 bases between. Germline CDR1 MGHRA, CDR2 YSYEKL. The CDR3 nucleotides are TGCGCCAGCAGCCAAGATCCACGTAGCTCCTACGAGCAGTACTTC. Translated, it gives CASSQDPRSSYEQYF.

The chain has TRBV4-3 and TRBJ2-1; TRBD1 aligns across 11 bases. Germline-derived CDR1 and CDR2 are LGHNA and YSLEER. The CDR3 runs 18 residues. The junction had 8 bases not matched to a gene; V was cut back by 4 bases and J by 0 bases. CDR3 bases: TGCGCCAGCAGCCGAACCGGACAGGGGGCGAGCTCCTACAATGAGCAGTTCTTC. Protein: CASSRTGQGASSYNEQFF.

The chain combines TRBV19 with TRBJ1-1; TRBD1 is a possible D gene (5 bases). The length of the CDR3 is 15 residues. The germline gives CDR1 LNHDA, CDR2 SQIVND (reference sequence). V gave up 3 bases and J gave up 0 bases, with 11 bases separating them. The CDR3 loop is CASSIARGMNTEAFF. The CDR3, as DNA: TGTGCCAGTAGTATTGCGCGGGGCATGAACACTGAAGCTTTCTTT.

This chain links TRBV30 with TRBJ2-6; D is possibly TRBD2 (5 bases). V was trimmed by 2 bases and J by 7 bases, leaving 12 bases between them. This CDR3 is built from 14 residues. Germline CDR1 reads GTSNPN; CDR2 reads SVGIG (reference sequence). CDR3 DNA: TGTGCCTGGAGTATCGGGGTAGCTGCCAACGTCCTGACTTTC. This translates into CAWSIGVAANVLTF.

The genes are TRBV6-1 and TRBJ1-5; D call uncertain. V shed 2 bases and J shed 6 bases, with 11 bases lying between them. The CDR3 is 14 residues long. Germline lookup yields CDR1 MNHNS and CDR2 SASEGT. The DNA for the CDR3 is TGTGCCAGCAGTGAACTTAGAGGGTTTCAGCCCCAGCATTTT. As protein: CASSELRGFQPQHF.

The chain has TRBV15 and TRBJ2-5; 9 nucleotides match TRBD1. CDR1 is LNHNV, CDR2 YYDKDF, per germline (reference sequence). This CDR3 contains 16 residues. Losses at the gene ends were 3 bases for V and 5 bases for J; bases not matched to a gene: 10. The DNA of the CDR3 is TGTGCCACCAGCAGCCAGGTTACAGGGGGCGTGGAGACCCAGTACTTC. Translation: CATSSQVTGGVETQYF.

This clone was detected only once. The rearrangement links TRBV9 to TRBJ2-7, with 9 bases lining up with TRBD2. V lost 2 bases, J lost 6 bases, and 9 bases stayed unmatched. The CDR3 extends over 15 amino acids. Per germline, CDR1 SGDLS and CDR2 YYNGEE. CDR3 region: CASSVSGRPGGEQYF. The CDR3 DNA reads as TGTGCCAGCAGCGTTAGCGGGAGACCGGGAGGCGAGCAGTACTTC.

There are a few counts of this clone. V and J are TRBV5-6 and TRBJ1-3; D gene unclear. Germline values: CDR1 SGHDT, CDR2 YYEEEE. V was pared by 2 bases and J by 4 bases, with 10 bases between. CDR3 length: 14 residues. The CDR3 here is CASSFREAGNTIYF. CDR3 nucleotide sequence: TGTGCCAGCAGCTTTCGGGAGGCAGGAAACACCATATATTTT.

The CDR3 sequence: CASKTGTSTDTQYF. DNA of the CDR3: TGCGCCAGCAAGACTGGGACTAGCACAGATACGCAGTATTTT. This rearrangement joins TRBV5-1 to TRBJ2-3; possibly TRBD2 for D (6 bases). Germline-derived CDR1 and CDR2 are SGHRS and YFSETQ. The germline V and J ends were trimmed by 6 bases and 0 bases, with 11 bases remaining between them. The CDR3 contains 14 residues.

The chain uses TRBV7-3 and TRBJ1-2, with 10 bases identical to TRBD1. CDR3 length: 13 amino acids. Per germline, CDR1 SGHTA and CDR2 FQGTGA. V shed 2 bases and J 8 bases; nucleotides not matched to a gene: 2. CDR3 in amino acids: CASSLDRGLGYTF. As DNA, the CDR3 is TGTGCCAGCAGCTTAGACAGGGGGCTCGGCTACACCTTC.

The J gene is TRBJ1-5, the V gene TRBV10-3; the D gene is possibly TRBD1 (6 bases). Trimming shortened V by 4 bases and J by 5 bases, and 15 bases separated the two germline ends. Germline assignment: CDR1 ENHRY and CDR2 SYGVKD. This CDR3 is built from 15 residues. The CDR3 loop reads CAISAMRGTDQPQHF. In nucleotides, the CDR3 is TGTGCCATCAGTGCTATGAGGGGGACGGATCAGCCCCAGCATTTT.

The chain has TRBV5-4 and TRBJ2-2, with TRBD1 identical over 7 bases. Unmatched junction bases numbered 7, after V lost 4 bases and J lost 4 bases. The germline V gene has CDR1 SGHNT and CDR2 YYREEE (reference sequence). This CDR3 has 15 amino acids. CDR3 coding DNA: TGTGCCAGCAGCCTCCGAGACAGGGTCACCGGGGAGCTGTTTTTT. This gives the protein CASSLRDRVTGELFF.

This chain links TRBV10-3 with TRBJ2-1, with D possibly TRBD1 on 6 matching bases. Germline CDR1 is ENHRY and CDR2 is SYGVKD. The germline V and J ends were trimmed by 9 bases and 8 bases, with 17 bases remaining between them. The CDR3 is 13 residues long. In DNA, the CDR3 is TGTGCCATGACGTGGGACATCGGCTATGAGCAGTTCTTC. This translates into CAMTWDIGYEQFF.

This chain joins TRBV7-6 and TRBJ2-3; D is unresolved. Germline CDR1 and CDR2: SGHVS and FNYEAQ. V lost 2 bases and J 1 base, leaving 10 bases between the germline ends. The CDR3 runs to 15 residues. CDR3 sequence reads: CASSLSWLGTDTQYF. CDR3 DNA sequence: TGTGCCAGCAGCTTAAGTTGGCTCGGCACAGATACGCAGTATTTT.

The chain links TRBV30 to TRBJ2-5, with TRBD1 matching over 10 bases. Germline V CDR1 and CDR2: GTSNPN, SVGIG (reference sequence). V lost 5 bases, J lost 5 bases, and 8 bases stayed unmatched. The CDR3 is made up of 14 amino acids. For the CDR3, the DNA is TGTGCCTGGGGAAAGACAGGGGGCTCGGAGACCCAGTACTTC. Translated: CAWGKTGGSETQYF.

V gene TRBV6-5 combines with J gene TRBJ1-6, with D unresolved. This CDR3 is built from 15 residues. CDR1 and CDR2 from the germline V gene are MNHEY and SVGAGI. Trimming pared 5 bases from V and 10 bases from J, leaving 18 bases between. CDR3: CASSIHEPRRSPLHF. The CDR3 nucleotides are TGTGCCAGCAGTATCCATGAGCCGAGAAGATCACCCCTCCACTTT.

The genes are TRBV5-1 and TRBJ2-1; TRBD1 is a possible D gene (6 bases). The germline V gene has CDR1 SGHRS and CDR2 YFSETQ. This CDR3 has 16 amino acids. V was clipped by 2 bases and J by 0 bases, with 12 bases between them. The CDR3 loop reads CASSLAGASSYNEQFF. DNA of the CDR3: TGCGCCAGCAGCTTAGCAGGGGCTAGCTCCTACAATGAGCAGTTCTTC.

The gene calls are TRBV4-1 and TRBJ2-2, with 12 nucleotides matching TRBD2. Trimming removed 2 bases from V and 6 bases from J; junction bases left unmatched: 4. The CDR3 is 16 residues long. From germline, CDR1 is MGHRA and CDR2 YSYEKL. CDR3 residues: CASSQPTSGRPGELFF. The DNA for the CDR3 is TGCGCCAGCAGCCAACCAACTAGCGGGAGGCCCGGGGAGCTGTTTTTT.